This T cell receptor beta chain emerged from a study of shared clonotypes between healthy human individuals. Overall study: The plates for each donor numbered three CD4 naive, three CD4 memory, two CD8 naive and one CD8 memory.

Comments on this clone: Its antigen remains unidentified.

Positively selected for CCR7, the CD45RO-negative cells used as naive CD8 cells excluded terminally differentiated effector memory CD45RA+ cells. The germline V gene encodes CDR1 SEHNR and CDR2 FQNEAQ (reference sequence). With V trimmed by 5 bases and J by 4 bases, 7 bases remained unmatched. The CDR3 totals 15 residues. The deep-level immunoSEQ assay was used. The method was immunoSEQ multiplex PCR; TCRdb's version includes in-frame clones alone and lacks a portion of them. This table holds about 1.9 million clones, around 93% found once. Study observations and caveats: Clonotypes not shared had lower generation probabilities than those common to all four donors.

The source of this sequence is a man younger than 35 in good health. Some clones in this sample may be carry-over from other donors' samples. The chain employs TRBV7-9 and TRBJ1-1, with 10 bases aligning to TRBD1. Sequenced material: naive CD8+ T cells from PBMCs. DNA for the CDR3: TGTGCCAGCAGCGACCAGGACAGGGGGAGCACTGAAGCTTTCTTT. Translated, it gives CASSDQDRGSTEAFF.